The subject of this entry is one T cell receptor beta chain. Data came from immunoSEQ multiplex PCR; TCRdb stores just in-frame clones and leaves some out. The table records around 24,000 clones, 81% of them present only once. The data are from a study of blood T cell repertoires in COVID-19. Trimming pared 4 bases from V and 6 bases from J, leaving 10 bases between. The CDR3 loop spans 14 amino acids. Germline V lookup: CDR1 LGHDT, CDR2 YNNKEL (reference sequence). The rearrangement joins TRBV3-1 (or the pseudogene TRBV3-2) to TRBJ1-6, with D perhaps TRBD1 (6 bases). The material sequenced was peripheral blood. This sequence was found in a man aged 45-65 years with active or convalescent COVID-19. Here the CDR3 DNA reads TGTGCCAGCAGCCGTCAGGGGTCTAATTCACCCCTCCACTTT. It yields the protein CASSRQGSNSPLHF.